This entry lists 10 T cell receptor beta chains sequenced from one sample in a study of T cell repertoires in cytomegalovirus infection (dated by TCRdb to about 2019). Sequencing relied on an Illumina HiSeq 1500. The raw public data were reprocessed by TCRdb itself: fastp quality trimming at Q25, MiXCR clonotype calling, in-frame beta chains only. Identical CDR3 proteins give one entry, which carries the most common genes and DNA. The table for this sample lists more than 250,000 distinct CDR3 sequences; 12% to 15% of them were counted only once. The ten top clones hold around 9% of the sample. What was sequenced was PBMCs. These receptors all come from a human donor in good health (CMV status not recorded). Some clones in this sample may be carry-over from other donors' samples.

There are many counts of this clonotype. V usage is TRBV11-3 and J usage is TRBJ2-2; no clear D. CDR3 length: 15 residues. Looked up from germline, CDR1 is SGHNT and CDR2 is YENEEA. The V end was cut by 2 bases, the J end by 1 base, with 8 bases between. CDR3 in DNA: TGTGCCAGCAGCTTAAATTCCAGGAACACCGGGGAGCTGTTTTTT. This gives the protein CASSLNSRNTGELFF.

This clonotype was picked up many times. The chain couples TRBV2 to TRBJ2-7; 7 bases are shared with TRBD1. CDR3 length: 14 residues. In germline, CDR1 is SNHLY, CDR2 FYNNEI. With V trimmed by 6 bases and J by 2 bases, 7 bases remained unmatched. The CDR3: CASRGQGVTYEQYF. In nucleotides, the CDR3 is TGTGCCAGCAGGGGGCAGGGGGTTACCTACGAGCAGTACTTC.

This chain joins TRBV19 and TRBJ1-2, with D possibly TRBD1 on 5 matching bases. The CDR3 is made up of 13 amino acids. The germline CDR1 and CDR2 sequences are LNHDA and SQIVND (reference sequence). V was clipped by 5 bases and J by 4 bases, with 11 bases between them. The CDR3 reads CASSEKGIYGYTF. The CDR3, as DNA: TGTGCCAGTAGTGAGAAGGGGATCTATGGCTACACCTTC.

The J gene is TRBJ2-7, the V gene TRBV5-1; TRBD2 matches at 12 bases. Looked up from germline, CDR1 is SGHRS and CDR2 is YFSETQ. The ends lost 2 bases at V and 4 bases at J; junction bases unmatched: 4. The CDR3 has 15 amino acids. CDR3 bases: TGCGCCAGCAGCTTTGGACTAGCGGGGAAATACGAGCAGTACTTC. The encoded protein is CASSFGLAGKYEQYF.

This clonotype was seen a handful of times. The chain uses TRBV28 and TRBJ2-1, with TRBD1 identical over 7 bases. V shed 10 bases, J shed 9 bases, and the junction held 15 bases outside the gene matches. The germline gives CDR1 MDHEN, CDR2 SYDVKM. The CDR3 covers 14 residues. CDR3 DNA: TGTGCCACCTTACTTGACAGGGTACGGAGTGAGCAGTTCTTC. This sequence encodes CATLLDRVRSEQFF.

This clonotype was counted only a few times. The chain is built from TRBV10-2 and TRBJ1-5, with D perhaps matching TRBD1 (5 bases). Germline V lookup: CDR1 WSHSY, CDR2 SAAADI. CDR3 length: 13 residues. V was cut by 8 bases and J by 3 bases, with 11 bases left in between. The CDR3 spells CASGDGFNQPQHF. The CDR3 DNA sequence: TGCGCCAGCGGGGACGGATTCAATCAGCCCCAGCATTTT.

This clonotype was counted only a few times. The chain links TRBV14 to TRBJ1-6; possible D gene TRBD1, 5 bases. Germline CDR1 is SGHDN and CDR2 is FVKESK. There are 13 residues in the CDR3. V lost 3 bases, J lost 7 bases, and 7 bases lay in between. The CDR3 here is CASSHGGNSPLHF. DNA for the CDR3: TGTGCCAGCAGCCACGGGGGGAATTCACCCCTCCACTTT.

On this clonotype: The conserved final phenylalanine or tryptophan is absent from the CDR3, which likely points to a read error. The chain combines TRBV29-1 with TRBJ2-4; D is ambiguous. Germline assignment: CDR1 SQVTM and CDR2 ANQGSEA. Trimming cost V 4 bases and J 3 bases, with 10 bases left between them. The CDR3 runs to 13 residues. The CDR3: CSVVGIGKNIQYY. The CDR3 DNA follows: TGCAGCGTTGTGGGCATCGGCAAAAACATTCAGTACTAC.

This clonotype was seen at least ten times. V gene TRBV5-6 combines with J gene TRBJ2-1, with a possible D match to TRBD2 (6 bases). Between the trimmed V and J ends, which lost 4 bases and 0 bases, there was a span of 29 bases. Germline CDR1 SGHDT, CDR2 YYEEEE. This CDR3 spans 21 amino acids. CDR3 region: CASSLKPAGSLGRSSYNEQFF. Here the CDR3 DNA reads TGTGCCAGCAGCCTAAAACCAGCGGGTTCTCTCGGGCGGAGCTCCTACAATGAGCAGTTCTTC.

The CDR3 DNA reads as TGTGCCAGCAGCTTGGGGAGCGGGACAGGGGGGGCTGAGCAGTTCTTC. Translation gives CASSLGSGTGGAEQFF. The J gene is TRBJ2-1, the V gene TRBV5-6; 11 nucleotides line up with TRBD1. V trimming: 0 bases; J trimming: 9 bases; junction bases outside the gene matches: 8. The CDR3 runs 16 residues. Per germline, CDR1 SGHDT and CDR2 YYEEEE. Full variable domain (remainder filled in from reference TRBV5-6 and TRBJ2-1): DAGVTQSPTHLIKTRGQQVTLRCSPKSGHDTVSWYQQALGQGPQFIFQYYEEEERQRGNFPDRFSGHQFPNYSSELNVNALLLGDSALYLCASSLGSGTGGAEQFFGPGTRLTVL.